One and the same sample provided the 27 T cell receptor beta chains below, sequenced in a study of blood T cell repertoires in COVID-19. Here immunoSEQ multiplex PCR was the method, and the copy in TCRdb shows in-frame clones only, minus some. The table shows 130,000 or so clones, with approximately 82% occurring only once. The sequenced sample was peripheral blood. These receptors came from a human donor in a cohort sampled during active COVID-19.

At least ten counts were recorded for this clone. The chain links TRBV3-1 (or the pseudogene TRBV3-2) to TRBJ1-2; tentative D call: TRBD1 (6 bases). The CDR3 runs to 14 residues. V dropped 4 bases and J dropped 8 bases, with 17 bases sitting between them. Per the germline V gene, CDR1 is LGHDT and CDR2 is YNNKEL (reference sequence). In DNA form, the CDR3 reads TGTGCCAGCAGCCTCAGGGGAGAGGTTAGCGGCTACACCTTC. Its translation is CASSLRGEVSGYTF.

This chain uses TRBV19 with TRBJ1-3; TRBD1 agrees at 9 bases. CDR1 and CDR2 from the germline V gene are LNHDA and SQIVND (reference sequence). This CDR3 has 15 residues. With 5 bases clipped from V and 2 bases from J, the junction kept 4 bases outside the gene matches. The CDR3 loop reads CASSLDRGTGNTIYF. CDR3 sequence (DNA): TGTGCCAGTAGTCTCGACAGGGGGACTGGAAACACCATATATTTT.

The chain employs TRBV10-3 and TRBJ1-2, with TRBD1 as a possible D gene (5 bases). V was trimmed by 3 bases and J by 6 bases, leaving 20 bases between them. The CDR3 is 16 amino acids. The V gene's germline CDR1 is ENHRY and CDR2 SYGVKD. CDR3 coding DNA: TGTGCCATCAGTGAACGCGGGGGGAGCAAGGCGGATGGCTACACCTTC. Its protein is CAISERGGSKADGYTF.

This chain joins TRBV27 and TRBJ2-7, with D possibly matching TRBD1 (6 bases). The ends were cut back, 1 base at V and 3 bases at J, with 13 bases in the middle. The CDR3 is made up of 15 amino acids. The germline gives CDR1 MNHEY, CDR2 SMNVEV (reference sequence). Here the CDR3 reads CASSLFTGMDYEQYF. DNA of the CDR3: TGTGCCAGCAGTTTATTTACAGGGATGGACTACGAGCAGTACTTC.

This rearrangement joins TRBV7-3 to TRBJ2-3; 7 bases map to TRBD1. J lost 5 bases, V lost 1 base, and 6 bases had no gene match. The CDR3 loop spans 15 amino acids. Per the germline V gene, CDR1 is SGHTA and CDR2 is FQGTGA. CDR3 coding DNA: TGTGCCAGCAGCTTAAGAAGGGGGCGGAGAGATACGCAGTATTTT. It is translated as CASSLRRGRRDTQYF.

The rearrangement links TRBV5-6 to TRBJ2-7, with TRBD1 identical over 7 bases. The CDR3 loop spans 13 amino acids. V gave up 3 bases and J gave up 2 bases; unmatched junction bases: 2. Germline V CDR1 and CDR2: SGHDT, YYEEEE. CDR3 nucleotide sequence: TGTGCCAGCAGCTCGGACAGGCCCTACGAGCAGTACTTC. The encoded protein is CASSSDRPYEQYF.

V gene TRBV5-4 combines with J gene TRBJ2-7, with D maybe TRBD1 (6 bases). Germline CDR1 and CDR2: SGHNT and YYREEE (reference sequence). V was trimmed by 0 bases and J by 6 bases, leaving 19 bases between them. The length of the CDR3 is 16 residues. The CDR3 region has the DNA TGTGCCAGCAGCTTGGGCGAGGGCAGAGGGGGACGCGAGCAGTACTTC. This sequence encodes CASSLGEGRGGREQYF.

CDR3 in DNA: TGTGCCAGCAGCCAAACGGGACAGGCTGAGACCGGGGAGCTGTTTTTT. Its translation: CASSQTGQAETGELFF. V gene TRBV11-2 combines with J gene TRBJ2-2, with 8 bases aligning to TRBD1. The CDR3 loop spans 16 amino acids. Trimming at V came to 5 bases and at J to 5 bases, leaving 10 bases not matched to a gene. Germline V gene lookup returns CDR1 SGHAT and CDR2 FQNNGV.

This clone has just one count. The rearrangement uses TRBV5-5 and TRBJ1-5, with no clear D. Germline CDR1 is SGHKS and CDR2 is YYEKEE (reference sequence). CDR3 length: 14 residues. The V end lost 4 bases, the J end lost 5 bases, and 13 bases lay between the germline ends. The CDR3 region has the DNA TGTGCCAGCAGCGTGGAGAACAGTCATCAGCCCCAGCATTTT. It encodes CASSVENSHQPQHF.

This clone turned up a few times. The J gene is TRBJ1-2, the V gene TRBV5-1; D unclear. The V and J ends lost 2 bases and 3 bases respectively, with 5 bases between them. There are 12 residues in the CDR3. Germline V gives CDR1 SGHRS, CDR2 YFSETQ. CDR3 DNA sequence: TGCGCCAGCAGCTTTGACTACTATGGCTACACCTTC. It specifies CASSFDYYGYTF.

In its sample, this clone was seen a few times. This chain's CDR3 is CASSLDAGAGRYSPLHF. Here the CDR3 DNA reads TGCGCCAGCAGCTTGGACGCTGGTGCAGGGAGGTATTCACCCCTCCACTTT. The J gene is TRBJ1-6, the V gene TRBV5-1, with TRBD1 as a possible D gene (5 bases). Germline values: CDR1 SGHRS, CDR2 YFSETQ. The CDR3 is 17 amino acids. Trimming removed 0 bases at V and 8 bases at J, with 18 bases between.

Notes on this clone: Other DNA sequences from this sample encode an identical CDR3 as well. CDR3 amino acids: CASSPGLAGYNEQFF. CDR3 bases: TGTGCCAGCAGCCCGGGACTAGCGGGCTACAATGAGCAGTTCTTC. The rearrangement uses TRBV7-9 and TRBJ2-1, with 12 nucleotides matching TRBD2. Trimming cost V 5 bases and J 3 bases; bases outside gene matches: 2. Germline V gene sequence: CDR1 SEHNR, CDR2 FQNEAQ (reference sequence). The CDR3 covers 15 residues.

This chain uses TRBV27 with TRBJ2-7; the match to TRBD2 covers 11 bases. Looked up from germline, CDR1 is MNHEY and CDR2 is SMNVEV (reference sequence). V lost 5 bases and J lost 4; bases outside the gene matches: 7. CDR3 length: 15 amino acids. The CDR3 here is CASSARGLAEYEQYF. CDR3 nucleotides: TGTGCCAGCAGTGCCCGGGGACTAGCGGAGTACGAGCAGTACTTC.

The J gene is TRBJ2-7, the V gene TRBV25-1, with D possibly being TRBD2 (6 bases). Germline CDR1 MGHDK, CDR2 SYGVNS. Trimming removed 7 bases at V and 0 bases at J, with 13 bases between. This CDR3 is 14 amino acids long. Written as DNA, the CDR3 is TGTGCCAGCACTGGAGGGGCCTTCTCCTACGAGCAGTACTTC. This gives the protein CASTGGAFSYEQYF.

The chain couples TRBV6-1 to TRBJ1-5; TRBD1 matches 8 bases. CDR3 length: 16 residues. Looked up from germline, CDR1 is MNHNS and CDR2 is SASEGT. J gave up 4 bases and V 4 bases, and 9 bases lay outside the gene matches. The CDR3 DNA is TGTGCCAGCAGTGGATGGACAGGGACCCCAAATCAGCCCCAGCATTTT. As protein: CASSGWTGTPNQPQHF.

The V call is TRBV5-1, the J call TRBJ1-2; 8 bases line up with TRBD1. With 4 bases clipped from V and 7 bases from J, the junction kept 12 bases outside the gene matches. The CDR3 runs 15 residues. CDR1 is SGHRS, CDR2 YFSETQ, per germline. The CDR3 protein is CASSPLSTGEAGYTF. CDR3 DNA: TGCGCCAGCAGCCCGCTCTCGACAGGGGAGGCTGGCTACACCTTC.

This clone came up once. The V gene is TRBV5-5, the J gene TRBJ2-6; TRBD2 is a possible D gene (5 bases). This CDR3 spans 16 amino acids. The germline V gene encodes CDR1 SGHKS and CDR2 YYEKEE (reference sequence). V lost 4 bases and J 1 base, leaving 12 bases between the germline ends. CDR3 nucleotides: TGTGCCAGCAGCCCCGTCCGAGGGTCTGGGGCCAACGTCCTGACTTTC. It yields the protein CASSPVRGSGANVLTF.

The chain couples TRBV23-1 to TRBJ1-1; D is possibly TRBD1 (6 bases). TRBV23-1 has ORF status, its function being uncertain. V lost 2 bases and J 1 base, leaving 14 bases between the germline ends. The CDR3 is made up of 16 amino acids. The CDR3 DNA is TGCGCCAGCAGTCAAGGTACGGACAGAGAGAACACTGAAGCTTTCTTT. Translated, it gives CASSQGTDRENTEAFF.

This clone appeared a single time. V is TRBV6-5 and J is TRBJ1-1, with D possibly TRBD1 on 5 matching bases. Germline V CDR1 and CDR2: MNHEY, SVGAGI. V lost 7 bases to trimming and J lost 3 bases, with 9 bases between them. This CDR3 is 12 amino acids long. The CDR3 here is CASKGRDTEAFF. The CDR3 DNA reads TGTGCCAGCAAGGGCAGGGACACTGAAGCTTTCTTT.

The chain couples TRBV5-1 to TRBJ1-2; TRBD1 might be the D (6 bases). Between the trimmed V and J ends, which lost 0 bases and 4 bases, there was a span of 10 bases. Germline V gene data show CDR1 as SGHRS and CDR2 as YFSETQ. The CDR3 runs 14 residues. In nucleotides, the CDR3 is TGCGCCAGCAGCTTGGGACAGGTTACCTATGGCTACACCTTC. Translated: CASSLGQVTYGYTF.

The V call is TRBV5-5, the J call TRBJ2-7; D is ambiguous. Between the trimmed V and J ends, which lost 1 base and 6 bases, there was a span of 11 bases. Germline loops: CDR1 SGHKS, CDR2 YYEKEE (reference sequence). The CDR3 consists of 13 residues. CDR3 in amino acids: CASSLLELSEQYF. The CDR3 DNA reads as TGTGCCAGCAGCTTGCTGGAGCTCAGCGAGCAGTACTTC.

This chain links TRBV27 with TRBJ2-3; 11 bases align to TRBD2. V lost 2 bases and J lost 3; bases outside the gene matches: 4. In germline, CDR1 is MNHEY, CDR2 SMNVEV (reference sequence). The CDR3 totals 16 residues. The CDR3 here is CASSLTSGSLTDTQYF. DNA for the CDR3: TGTGCCAGCAGTTTAACTAGCGGGAGCTTAACAGATACGCAGTATTTT.

This chain joins TRBV14 and TRBJ2-7; D unclear. Looked up from germline, CDR1 is SGHDN and CDR2 is FVKESK. The CDR3 is made up of 12 amino acids. V shed 7 bases and J shed 3 bases, with 10 bases lying between them. The CDR3 sequence is CASTDGSYEQYF. The CDR3, as DNA: TGTGCCAGCACCGATGGTAGCTACGAGCAGTACTTC.

The rearrangement links TRBV4-1 to TRBJ1-3, with D unresolved. Looked up from germline, CDR1 is MGHRA and CDR2 is YSYEKL. This CDR3 is built from 14 residues. Trimming cost V 4 bases and J 0 bases, with 7 bases left between them. CDR3 sequence reads: CASSPGFSGNTIYF. CDR3 in DNA: TGCGCCAGCAGCCCGGGGTTCTCTGGAAACACCATATATTTT.

The V and J genes are TRBV2 and TRBJ2-5; no definite D call. The V gene's germline CDR1 is SNHLY and CDR2 FYNNEI. Trimming stripped 3 bases from V and 2 bases from J, with 7 bases between. This CDR3 contains 13 residues. The DNA for the CDR3 is TGTGCCAGCAGTGACAACAGTCAAGAGACCCAGTACTTC. Translated, it gives CASSDNSQETQYF. The full variable domain, completed using reference TRBV2 and TRBJ2-5, is EPEVTQTPSHQVTQMGQEVILRCVPISNHLYFYWYRQILGQKVEFLVSFYNNEISEKSEIFDDQFSVERPDGSNFTLKIRSTKLEDSAMYFCASSDNSQETQYFGPGTRLLVL.

The chain joins TRBV18 to TRBJ1-1, with D hard to call. Germline V CDR1 and CDR2: KGHSH, LQKENI. This CDR3 has 13 amino acids. The V gene lost 4 bases and the J gene lost 4 bases, with 10 bases spanning the gap. The CDR3 nucleotides are TGTGCCAGCTCACGATCAGGAGGCACTGAAGCTTTCTTT. Translating it yields CASSRSGGTEAFF.

V is TRBV28 and J is TRBJ1-2, with 7 bases matching TRBD1. The CDR3 consists of 14 residues. CDR1 and CDR2 from the germline V gene are MDHEN and SYDVKM. The J segment lost 4 bases and the V segment lost 10 bases, leaving 12 bases of the junction unmatched. CDR3 sequence: CATPDGDRVYGYTF. CDR3 DNA: TGTGCCACGCCCGATGGGGACAGAGTCTATGGCTACACCTTC.